This T cell receptor beta chain is from a study of molecular identifiers for immune sequencing clone quantification. This clonotype has ten or more counts. MiXCR was run by TCRdb on the PCR reads, yielding one entry per CDR3 protein. In the table there are about 640,000 distinct CDR3 sequences, just under 20% of which are singletons. CDR3 length: 16 amino acids. The V end lost 1 base, the J end lost 1 base, and 13 bases lay between the germline ends. Germline V CDR1 and CDR2: MDHEN, SYDVKM. This receptor was identified in a human donor in good health. Some libraries in this study had Jurkat cell RNA spiked in. This chain links TRBV28 with TRBJ2-5, with D possibly being TRBD1 (7 bases). The sample was naive CD8+ T cells from blood, with Jurkat cell RNA spiked in. The subset: FACS-sorted CD8+CD4-CCR7+CD45RA+ naive T cells. The CDR3: CASSLYAGGLQETQYF. For the CDR3, the DNA is TGTGCCAGCAGTTTATATGCAGGGGGACTCCAAGAGACCCAGTACTTC.